These T cell receptor beta chains were read from a single sample in a study of blood T cell repertoires in COVID-19. The method was immunoSEQ multiplex PCR; TCRdb's version includes in-frame clones alone and lacks a portion of them. The table has some 130,000 clones, roughly three quarters seen once. The sequencing sample was made of peripheral blood. All receptors come from a woman in her 70s with acute or convalescent COVID-19. Each CDR3 is given without its conserved first and last residue.

V gene	J gene	CDR3 protein
TRBV6-5	TRBJ1-5	ASRPWRGQPQH
TRBV6-5	TRBJ2-7	ASSSTRTSGNYEQY
TRBV6-2/TRBV6-3	TRBJ2-5	ASSLGAQLTQY
TRBV25-1	TRBJ2-7	ASSGGGGQY
TRBV27	TRBJ2-1	ASSSGGSYNEQF
TRBV21-1	TRBJ1-1	ASSKKDLLGGGNTEAF
TRBV4-1	TRBJ2-7	ASSLTGTGSPYEQY
TRBV18	TRBJ1-1	ASSPREMNTEAF
TRBV11-2	TRBJ2-2	ASSLVGPLAGELF
TRBV7-9	TRBJ1-3	ASSLRDRGD
TRBV5-1	TRBJ1-1	ASSLVRGENTEAF
TRBV18	TRBJ2-7	ASSPVGSPGEQY
TRBV30	TRBJ2-1	AWTPVAGLAGGEQF
TRBV5-4	TRBJ2-3	ASNTPGGGTDTQY
TRBV21-1	TRBJ1-1	ASGGGNLEAF
TRBV5-4	TRBJ2-3	ASSTTGTDTQY
TRBV7-8	TRBJ1-5	ASSSDRTRDQPQH
TRBV7-9	TRBJ1-4	ASSPGTGGNEKLF
TRBV2	TRBJ1-5	ASSDRDTYQPQH
TRBV24-1	TRBJ1-1	ATRATRAGNTEAF
TRBV7-9	TRBJ1-2	ASSQRQGEGYT
TRBV11-2	TRBJ1-2	ASSHTSGRNGYT
TRBV10-3	TRBJ2-1	AISDLGGEKNNEQF
TRBV5-4	TRBJ1-1	ASSLSRNTEAF
TRBV18	TRBJ2-1	ASSASEAVNEQF
TRBV7-9	TRBJ1-4	ASSFSSSRRSSNEKLF
TRBV24-1	TRBJ2-2	ATSSAGTTGELF
TRBV15	TRBJ2-7	ATKMGPDYEQY
TRBV4-2	TRBJ1-4	ASSQAGQGQTNEKLF
TRBV30	TRBJ1-6	AWSVGGVDNSPLH
TRBV10-2	TRBJ2-2	ASWGEAGELF
TRBV11-2	TRBJ2-5	ASRGGGTRVETQY
TRBV2	TRBJ1-1	ASRFYIEAF
TRBV29-1	TRBJ1-1	SVVAGMNTEAF
TRBV4-1	TRBJ1-5	ASSQGGDGSNQPQH
TRBV19	TRBJ1-1	ASSIVLRGWKNTEAF
TRBV3-1/TRBV3-2	TRBJ2-1	ASSRTSGSGNEQF
TRBV6-1	TRBJ1-2	ASSEEIWSYGYT
TRBV5-4	TRBJ2-5	ASSVDRGEKTQY
TRBV7-6	TRBJ2-7	ASSMTSGSGYEQY
TRBV7-9	TRBJ2-1	ASSLYGLAGDNEQF
TRBV11-2	TRBJ1-1	ASSFSQGTEAF
TRBV3-1/TRBV3-2	TRBJ2-1	ASSQVAAYNEQF
TRBV20-1	TRBJ2-3	SAGRPDTQY
TRBV20-1	TRBJ2-7	SAPSAGGQY